Shown below are 9 T cell receptor beta chains from a single sample sequenced in a study of vaccination effects on CD4 cells after COVID-19. Profiled with immunoSEQ multiplex PCR; TCRdb holds only in-frame clones, not every one. The sample shows around 50,000 clones, under 80% of them seen only once. Subsequent to a culture period of nine to ten days, CD4+ T cells were isolated. All participants had two doses of either the BNT162b2 or mRNA-1273 vaccine. For these receptors, no antigen is known. The input for sequencing was CD4+ T cells from PBMCs cultured without peptide, taken after COVID-19 vaccination. The receptors were sampled from a human donor who received a COVID-19 vaccine.

The V gene is TRBV6-1, the J gene TRBJ2-1; D remains unclear. The CDR3 has 17 residues. Germline-derived CDR1 and CDR2 are MNHNS and SASEGT. Deletions cut 2 bases from V and 7 bases from J, with 21 bases between. The CDR3 loop is CASSENVWEVYSNEQFF. The CDR3 DNA is TGTGCCAGCAGTGAAAACGTATGGGAAGTCTACAGTAATGAGCAGTTCTTC.

This rearrangement joins TRBV7-6 to TRBJ1-1; D not resolved. V lost 3 bases, J lost 2 bases, and 16 bases lay in between. Germline CDR1 and CDR2: SGHVS and FNYEAQ. The CDR3 loop spans 16 amino acids. The CDR3 loop is CASSFRTGYHNTEAFF. In DNA, the CDR3 is TGTGCCAGCAGCTTTAGAACCGGCTACCATAACACTGAAGCTTTCTTT.

This chain's CDR3 is CASSKWGPKMDGYTF. CDR3 nucleotide sequence: TGTGCCAGCAGCAAATGGGGTCCGAAGATGGATGGCTACACCTTC. V gene TRBV21-1 combines with J gene TRBJ1-2. TRBV21-1 is an annotated pseudogene. The CDR3 spans 15 residues.

The CDR3 nucleotides are TGTGCCAGCAGTTACTCGACAGGGGTCTCCGGGGAGCTGTTTTTT. Protein sequence: CASSYSTGVSGELFF. V gene TRBV6-5 combines with J gene TRBJ2-2; 8 nucleotides line up with TRBD1. Germline CDR1 is MNHEY and CDR2 is SVGAGI. The CDR3 extends over 15 amino acids. With 0 bases clipped from V and 6 bases from J, the junction kept 3 bases outside the gene matches.

The chain combines TRBV5-3 with TRBJ2-7; 10 bases are a match to TRBD2. TRBV5-3 is flagged as an ORF with uncertain function. Unmatched junction bases numbered 8, after V lost 3 bases and J lost 2 bases. This CDR3 region has 16 residues. The chain's CDR3 is CARSSRTSGRTYEQYF. The CDR3 DNA reads as TGTGCCAGAAGCTCGCGGACTAGCGGAAGAACCTACGAGCAGTACTTC.

V gene TRBV6-5 combines with J gene TRBJ2-2; D not certain. Per germline, CDR1 MNHEY and CDR2 SVGAGI. With 2 bases removed from V and 3 bases from J, the gap between germline ends came to 7 bases. CDR3 length: 14 residues. CDR3 in amino acids: CASSYPSDTGELFF. CDR3 coding DNA: TGTGCCAGCAGTTACCCATCAGACACCGGGGAGCTGTTTTTT.

This clone was detected only once. The gene calls are TRBV20-1 and TRBJ1-2; 9 nucleotides align to TRBD1. This CDR3 is built from 14 residues. V shed 3 bases, J shed 6 bases, and the junction held 8 bases outside the gene matches. CDR1 is DFQATT, CDR2 SNEGSKA, per germline (reference sequence). The CDR3 region is CSASATGGRDGYTF. Written as DNA, the CDR3 is TGCAGTGCTAGTGCTACAGGGGGCAGGGATGGCTACACCTTC.

This chain links TRBV5-4 with TRBJ2-5; D gene ambiguous. Trimming pared 2 bases from V and 2 bases from J, leaving 10 bases between. The CDR3 covers 14 residues. Germline V lookup: CDR1 SGHNT, CDR2 YYREEE (reference sequence). The CDR3 spells CASSFYQVQETQYF. Here the CDR3 DNA reads TGTGCCAGCAGCTTTTATCAAGTTCAAGAGACCCAGTACTTC. Variable domain in full (rest from reference TRBV5-4 and TRBJ2-5): ETGVTQSPTHLIKTRGQQVTLRCSSQSGHNTVSWYQQALGQGPQFIFQYYREEENGRGNFPPRFSGLQFPNYSSELNVNALELDDSALYLCASSFYQVQETQYFGPGTRLLVL.

This clone occurred once. The J gene is TRBJ1-2, the V gene TRBV7-9; TRBD1 aligns across 7 bases. The trim removed 2 bases at V and 7 bases at J, leaving 13 bases unmatched. Germline V gene sequence: CDR1 SEHNR, CDR2 FQNEAQ (reference sequence). The CDR3 loop spans 16 amino acids. The CDR3 DNA is TGTGCCAGCAGCTTAAGTGGCCAGGGGGACGTTGCTGGCTACACCTTC. This sequence encodes CASSLSGQGDVAGYTF.